This T cell receptor beta chain was sequenced during a study of Graves' ophthalmopathy and Graves' hyperthyroidism. Beta-chain TCR CDR3 regions were amplified from RNA transcripts. The library came from an HTBI-primed first-round RT-PCR and a second-round multiplex PCR. TCRdb recomputed calls from the multiplex PCR reads with MiXCR, one row per CDR3 protein. The data contain about 620,000 distinct CDR3 sequences, about a fifth of them singletons. Being free of ophthalmopathy for 18 months of follow-up defined stable hyperthyroidism. Ages of hyperthyroidism patients ran from 18 to 65, and their diagnoses were new, under 2 months' duration. This clonotype was picked up many times. Its antigen remains unknown. CDR1 is LGHNT and CDR2 is FRNRAP in the germline V gene. With 4 bases removed from V and 1 base from J, the gap between germline ends came to 13 bases. This CDR3 comprises 15 residues. Findings of the study overall: Ophthalmopathy was separated from stable hyperthyroidism by a 13-signature model with roughly 91% sensitivity and around 81% specificity.

The origin of this receptor is a young woman with stable Graves' hyperthyroidism. Some clones in this sample may be carry-over from other donors' samples. V usage is TRBV12-5 and J usage is TRBJ1-1, with D maybe TRBD1 (5 bases). The sample consisted of peripheral blood. The CDR3 DNA reads as TGTGCTAGTGGTTCCTATTACGGGGGGAACACTGAAGCTTTCTTT. Translation gives CASGSYYGGNTEAFF.